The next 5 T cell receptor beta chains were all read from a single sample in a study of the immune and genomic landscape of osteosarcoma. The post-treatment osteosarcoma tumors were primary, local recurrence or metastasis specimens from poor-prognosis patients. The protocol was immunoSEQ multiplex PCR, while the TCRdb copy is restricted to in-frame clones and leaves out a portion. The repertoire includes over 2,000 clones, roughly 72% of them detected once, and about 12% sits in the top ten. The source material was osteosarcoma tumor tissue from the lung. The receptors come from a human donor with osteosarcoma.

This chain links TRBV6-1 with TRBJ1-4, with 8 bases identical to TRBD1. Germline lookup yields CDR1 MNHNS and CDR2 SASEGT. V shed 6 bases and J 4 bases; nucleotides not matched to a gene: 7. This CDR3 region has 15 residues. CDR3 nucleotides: TGTGCCAGCAGGGGGGACAGGCAATATAATGAAAAACTGTTTTTT. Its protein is CASRGDRQYNEKLFF.

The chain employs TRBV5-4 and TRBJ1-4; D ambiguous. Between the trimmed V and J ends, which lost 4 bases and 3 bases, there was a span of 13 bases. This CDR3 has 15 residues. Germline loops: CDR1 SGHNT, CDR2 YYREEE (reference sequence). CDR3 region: CASSLETSANEKLFF. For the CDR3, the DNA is TGTGCCAGCAGCCTAGAGACTTCGGCTAATGAAAAACTGTTTTTT.

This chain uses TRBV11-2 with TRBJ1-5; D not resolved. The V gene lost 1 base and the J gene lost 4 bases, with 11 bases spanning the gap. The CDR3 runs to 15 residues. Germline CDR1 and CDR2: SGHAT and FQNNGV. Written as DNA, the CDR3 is TGTGCCAGCAGCTTAGGGGCCAGAATTAATCAGCCCCAGCATTTT. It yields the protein CASSLGARINQPQHF.

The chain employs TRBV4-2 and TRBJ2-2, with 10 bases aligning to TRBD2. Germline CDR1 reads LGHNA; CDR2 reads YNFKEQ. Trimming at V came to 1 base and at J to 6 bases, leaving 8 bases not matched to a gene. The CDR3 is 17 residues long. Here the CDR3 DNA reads TGTGCCAGCAGCCAAGTAGGGAGCGGGGGGGCTGCCGGGGAGCTGTTTTTT. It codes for CASSQVGSGGAAGELFF.

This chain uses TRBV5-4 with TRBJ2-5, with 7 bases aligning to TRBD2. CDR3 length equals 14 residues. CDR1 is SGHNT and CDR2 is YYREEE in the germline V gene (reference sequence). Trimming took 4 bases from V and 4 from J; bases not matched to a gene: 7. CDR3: CASSPTREVETQYF. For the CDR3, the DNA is TGTGCCAGCAGCCCTACCCGGGAGGTAGAGACCCAGTACTTC.